The 25 T cell receptor beta chains given below trace back to one sample, sequenced in a study of T cells after posttransplantation cyclophosphamide. Treatment was busulfan-fludarabine conditioning, a marrow graft, and cyclophosphamide on days +3 and +4. The table came from immunoSEQ multiplex PCR; TCRdb's copy has only in-frame clones and leaves some out. The sample yields 9,000 to 13,000 clones, 70% to 90% seen once. The material sequenced was PBMCs, taken after allogeneic stem cell transplant with posttransplant cyclophosphamide. The origin of the receptors is a female patient in her forties or fifties who received an allogeneic stem cell transplant from a related donor, was CMV-positive, and had no GVHD. Some T cells may be transferred from the graft donor.

This clone appeared a single time. The chain carries TRBV1 and TRBJ2-5; the DNA was not compared with TRBD2, the D call given in the table. TRBV1 is a listed pseudogene. The CDR3 consists of 19 residues. The CDR3 nucleotides are TGCACCAGCAGCCAAGAGGAGGTCCTAGCGGGGGATAGACAAGAGACCCAGTACTTC. This encodes CTSSQEEVLAGDRQETQYF.

The chain has TRBV6-5 and TRBJ2-2; 8 bases align to TRBD2. Germline-derived CDR1 and CDR2 are MNHEY and SVGAGI. V shed 6 bases, J shed 7 bases, and the junction held 7 bases outside the gene matches. The CDR3 runs 14 residues. The chain's CDR3 is CASRAIAGRGELFF. The CDR3 DNA reads TGTGCCAGCAGGGCTATAGCGGGGCGCGGGGAGCTGTTTTTT.

The gene calls are TRBV30 and TRBJ2-5; D not certain. CDR3 length: 12 amino acids. The V gene lost 2 bases and the J gene lost 1 base, with 5 bases spanning the gap. Germline V gives CDR1 GTSNPN, CDR2 SVGIG (reference sequence). The CDR3 coding sequence is TGTGCCTGGAGTTCGTTCCAAGAGACCCAGTACTTC. Its protein product is CAWSSFQETQYF.

V is TRBV5-1 and J is TRBJ2-2, with D perhaps TRBD2 (6 bases). Per the germline V gene, CDR1 is SGHRS and CDR2 is YFSETQ. V was clipped by 2 bases and J by 5 bases, with 7 bases between them. This CDR3 has 13 amino acids. This CDR3 reads CASSFRGTGELFF. In DNA form, the CDR3 reads TGCGCCAGCAGCTTTCGGGGGACCGGGGAGCTGTTTTTT.

The chain recombines TRBV19 with TRBJ2-2, with 10 nucleotides matching TRBD1. Germline V gene lookup returns CDR1 LNHDA and CDR2 SQIVND (reference sequence). The CDR3 sequence is 16 residues long. V lost 4 bases, J lost 0 bases, and 2 bases stayed unmatched. CDR3 protein: CASSNGQGANTGELFF. The CDR3 DNA reads TGTGCCAGTAGTAACGGACAGGGGGCGAACACCGGGGAGCTGTTTTTT.

This clone has just a few counts. The V gene is TRBV28, the J gene TRBJ1-5; weak D call: TRBD1 (5 bases). Germline V gene lookup returns CDR1 MDHEN and CDR2 SYDVKM. The CDR3 is made up of 15 amino acids. Trimming stripped 2 bases from V and 6 bases from J, with 14 bases between. In DNA, the CDR3 is TGTGCCAGCAGTTTAAGTCAAGGGGCAGGTCAGCCCCAGCATTTT. It encodes CASSLSQGAGQPQHF.

CDR3: CASRGRQGGTEAFF. The CDR3 nucleotides read TGTGCCAGCAGGGGCCGACAGGGGGGGACTGAAGCTTTCTTT. The chain recombines TRBV6-6 with TRBJ1-1; TRBD1 agrees at 9 bases. Germline V CDR1 and CDR2: MNHNY, SVGAGI (reference sequence). The CDR3 contains 14 residues. Trimming removed 6 bases from V and 5 bases from J; junction bases left unmatched: 7.

V usage is TRBV11-2 and J usage is TRBJ1-3, with D possibly being TRBD1 (5 bases). Germline V gene sequence: CDR1 SGHAT, CDR2 FQNNGV. V gave up 1 base and J gave up 7 bases, with 11 bases separating them. This CDR3 region has 14 residues. CDR3 region: CASSLVGLGNTIYF. In DNA, the CDR3 is TGTGCCAGCAGCTTAGTGGGGCTCGGGAACACCATATATTTT.

The chain uses TRBV5-1 and TRBJ1-6; TRBD1 might be the D (6 bases). V was cut by 2 bases and J by 6 bases, with 12 bases left in between. This CDR3 contains 15 residues. Looked up from germline, CDR1 is SGHRS and CDR2 is YFSETQ. For the CDR3, the DNA is TGCGCCAGCAGCTTCAGTCAGGGGTTTAATTCACCCCTCCACTTT. It is translated as CASSFSQGFNSPLHF.

The chain recombines TRBV7-2 with TRBJ2-1, with D tentatively TRBD2 (6 bases). The germline V and J ends were trimmed by 2 bases and 5 bases, with 13 bases remaining between them. Germline lookup yields CDR1 SGHTA and CDR2 FQGNSA. The CDR3 loop spans 15 amino acids. The CDR3, as DNA: TGTGCCAGCAGCTTAAGTTGGGGGGTCCACAATGAGCAGTTCTTC. It specifies CASSLSWGVHNEQFF.

The chain has TRBV19 and TRBJ2-3; D is unclear. CDR1 is LNHDA and CDR2 is SQIVND in the germline V gene (reference sequence). This CDR3 spans 14 amino acids. Trimming cost V 6 bases and J 0 bases, with 10 bases left between them. CDR3 DNA sequence: TGTGCCAGTAGGCACGTCGGGAGCACAGATACGCAGTATTTT. Translating it yields CASRHVGSTDTQYF.

The sample holds a few counts of this clone. The J gene is TRBJ1-5, the V gene TRBV6-6; 7 bases fit TRBD1. Germline CDR1 MNHNY, CDR2 SVGAGI (reference sequence). With 6 bases clipped from V and 5 bases from J, the junction kept 4 bases outside the gene matches. This CDR3 has 13 residues. Here the CDR3 reads CASRRQGDQPQHF. Written as DNA, the CDR3 is TGTGCCAGCAGACGACAGGGCGATCAGCCCCAGCATTTT.

V is TRBV5-1 and J is TRBJ2-7; tentatively, D is TRBD1 (5 bases). The CDR3 runs to 14 residues. Trimming removed 3 bases at V and 5 bases at J, with 15 bases between. The germline V gene has CDR1 SGHRS and CDR2 YFSETQ. The CDR3 loop is CASSWTNEDDEQYF. The CDR3, as DNA: TGCGCCAGCAGCTGGACAAACGAGGACGACGAGCAGTACTTC.

The rearrangement joins TRBV6-6 to TRBJ2-2, with D uncertain. This CDR3 has 16 amino acids. Germline CDR1 is MNHNY and CDR2 is SVGAGI (reference sequence). V gave up 3 bases and J gave up 2 bases, with 13 bases separating them. The DNA of the CDR3 is TGTGCCAGCAGTTATGGGCCAGCAATTAACACCGGGGAGCTGTTTTTT. Residues: CASSYGPAINTGELFF.

By sample fraction, this clone is large (0.1 to 1%). This chain uses TRBV28 with TRBJ2-2; D might be TRBD2 (6 bases). This CDR3 spans 14 amino acids. CDR1 is MDHEN, CDR2 SYDVKM, per germline. Trimming cost V 2 bases and J 7 bases, with 11 bases left between them. In DNA form, the CDR3 reads TGTGCCAGCAGTTTAGCTAGCGCAAGCGGGGAGCTGTTTTTT. The encoded protein is CASSLASASGELFF.

V is TRBV7-8 and J is TRBJ2-7; D perhaps matches TRBD2 (6 bases). V lost 4 bases to trimming and J lost 0 bases, with 13 bases between them. CDR3 length: 15 amino acids. The germline V gene encodes CDR1 SGHVS and CDR2 FQNEAQ. The CDR3 nucleotides read TGTGCCAGCAGCTGGGGACTGAGCAGCTCCTACGAGCAGTACTTC. It encodes CASSWGLSSSYEQYF.

The rearrangement uses TRBV28 and TRBJ1-1; 7 bases match TRBD1. Germline V gene data show CDR1 as MDHEN and CDR2 as SYDVKM. Trimming took 7 bases from V and 5 from J; bases not matched to a gene: 10. The CDR3 length is 14 residues. The CDR3 sequence is CASTITGVRTEAFF. The CDR3 coding sequence is TGTGCCAGCACTATAACAGGGGTTAGGACTGAAGCTTTCTTT. Full variable domain (missing parts from reference TRBV28 and TRBJ1-1): DVKVTQSSRYLVKRTGEKVFLECVQDMDHENMFWYRQDPGLGLRLIYFSYDVKMKEKGDIPEGYSVSREKKERFSLILESASTNQTSMYLCASTITGVRTEAFFGQGTRLTVV.

This sequence joins TRBV2 and TRBJ2-6; D possibly corresponds to TRBD2 (6 bases). CDR1 SNHLY and CDR2 FYNNEI come from the germline V gene. V lost 1 base and J lost 2, with 9 bases in between. This CDR3 has 16 amino acids. CDR3 coding DNA: TGTGCCAGCAGTGAAGTGGGGGGTGCTGGGGCCAACGTCCTGACTTTC. Translating gives CASSEVGGAGANVLTF.

The genes are TRBV7-9 and TRBJ2-7, with TRBD2 as a possible D gene (6 bases). V was pared by 2 bases and J by 9 bases, with 8 bases between. This CDR3 has 11 amino acids. Germline-derived CDR1 and CDR2 are SEHNR and FQNEAQ (reference sequence). Here the CDR3 reads CASSLPGAQYF. The CDR3 DNA sequence: TGTGCCAGCAGCTTACCGGGAGCGCAGTACTTC.

The gene calls are TRBV2 and TRBJ2-7; D gene uncertain. The germline V gene encodes CDR1 SNHLY and CDR2 FYNNEI. This CDR3 is 11 amino acids long. The ends were cut back, 7 bases at V and 5 bases at J, with 9 bases in the middle. For the CDR3, the DNA is TGTGCCAGCAAGCGTCGCCACGAGCAGTACTTC. As protein: CASKRRHEQYF.

The chain joins TRBV30 to TRBJ1-5, with 9 bases fitting TRBD1. CDR3 length equals 14 residues. J gave up 5 bases and V 1 base, and 3 bases lay outside the gene matches. Per the germline V gene, CDR1 is GTSNPN and CDR2 is SVGIG (reference sequence). Here the CDR3 reads CAWSEGQGYQPQHF. The CDR3 DNA reads as TGTGCCTGGAGTGAGGGACAGGGATATCAGCCCCAGCATTTT.

The chain employs TRBV2 and TRBJ1-2, with TRBD1 identical over 8 bases. Germline V lookup: CDR1 SNHLY, CDR2 FYNNEI. V trimming: 6 bases; J trimming: 1 base; junction bases outside the gene matches: 1. This CDR3 has 13 residues. In DNA form, the CDR3 reads TGTGCCAGCAGAGGACAGGGTAACTATGGCTACACCTTC. This translates into CASRGQGNYGYTF. Supplemented by reference TRBV2 and TRBJ1-2, the full variable domain reads EPEVTQTPSHQVTQMGQEVILRCVPISNHLYFYWYRQILGQKVEFLVSFYNNEISEKSEIFDDQFSVERPDGSNFTLKIRSTKLEDSAMYFCASRGQGNYGYTFGSGTRLTVV.

The chain joins TRBV15 to TRBJ2-5, with 9 bases fitting TRBD2. Germline CDR1 reads LNHNV; CDR2 reads YYDKDF (reference sequence). The J segment lost 0 bases and the V segment lost 3 bases, leaving 2 bases of the junction unmatched. The CDR3 extends over 15 amino acids. The CDR3 loop reads CATSSSGGHQETQYF. The CDR3 nucleotides are TGTGCCACCAGCAGTAGCGGGGGCCACCAAGAGACCCAGTACTTC. Variable domain in full (rest from reference TRBV15 and TRBJ2-5): DAMVIQNPRYQVTQFGKPVTLSCSQTLNHNVMYWYQQKSSQAPKLLFHYYDKDFNNEADTPDNFQSRRPNTSFCFLDIRSPGLGDTAMYLCATSSSGGHQETQYFGPGTRLLVL.

The V call is TRBV10-2, the J call TRBJ2-7, with TRBD2 identical over 11 bases. Germline V gene data show CDR1 as WSHSY and CDR2 as SAAADI. V lost 5 bases and J lost 6; bases outside the gene matches: 0. The CDR3 consists of 12 residues. Here the CDR3 DNA reads TGCGCCAGCAGTCTAGCGGGGGGCGAGCAGTACTTC. It encodes CASSLAGGEQYF.

The chain employs TRBV6-1 and TRBJ1-5; TRBD1 might be the D (5 bases). With 4 bases removed from V and 1 base from J, the gap between germline ends came to 11 bases. This CDR3 contains 15 residues. In germline, CDR1 is MNHNS, CDR2 SASEGT. The CDR3 bases are TGTGCCAGCAGTGCGCGGGGGAGAAGCAATCAGCCCCAGCATTTT. This gives the protein CASSARGRSNQPQHF.